Below, 31 T cell receptor beta chains from the same sample are listed, as sequenced in a study of T cell repertoires in cytomegalovirus infection. TCRdb independently ran MiXCR on the reads; one entry per CDR3 protein. Of around 250,000 distinct CDR3 sequences in the sample, over 15% were seen once. Sequenced input: CD8+ T cells from PBMCs. Receptors originate from a human donor in good health (CMV status not recorded). Some clones in this sample may be carry-over from other donors' samples.

This clonotype was detected only a few times. V is TRBV23-1 and J is TRBJ2-7; D is unresolved. TRBV23-1 is an ORF for which the function is uncertain. V lost 3 bases and J 2 bases, leaving 8 bases between the germline ends. The CDR3 length is 13 residues. CDR3 region: CASSQVPAYEQYF. The CDR3 DNA reads as TGCGCCAGCAGTCAGGTCCCGGCCTACGAGCAGTACTTC.

This clonotype showed up many times. The V call is TRBV11-1, the J call TRBJ1-1; 11 nucleotides agree with TRBD1. The CDR3 spans 17 residues. In germline, CDR1 is SGHAT, CDR2 FQDESV (reference sequence). V dropped 3 bases and J dropped 5; count of bases not matched to a gene: 11. For the CDR3, the DNA is TGTGCCAGCAGCTTCAGTCGGGACAGGGGGGAAGCGACTGAAGCTTTCTTT. Protein product: CASSFSRDRGEATEAFF.

The chain joins TRBV6-1 to TRBJ2-1; 9 bases line up with TRBD2. The CDR3 loop spans 16 amino acids. Germline V CDR1 and CDR2: MNHNS, SASEGT. J was trimmed by 2 bases and V by 2 bases; bases with no gene match: 4. The CDR3 DNA is TGTGCCAGCAGTGAAAAACTAGCGGGCCCCTACAATGAGCAGTTCTTC. This translates into CASSEKLAGPYNEQFF.

This clonotype was seen ten or more times. The chain joins TRBV28 to TRBJ1-5, with D hard to call. V was cut by 1 base and J by 5 bases, with 12 bases left in between. The CDR3 has 15 residues. The germline V gene encodes CDR1 MDHEN and CDR2 SYDVKM. CDR3: CASSLLSVVDQPQHF. CDR3 sequence (DNA): TGTGCCAGCAGTTTATTGTCGGTCGTGGATCAGCCCCAGCATTTT.

The rearrangement joins TRBV15 to TRBJ1-4; unclear D gene. The CDR3 is made up of 13 amino acids. V was trimmed by 0 bases and J by 8 bases, leaving 7 bases between them. CDR1 is LNHNV and CDR2 is YYDKDF in the germline V gene (reference sequence). The CDR3 bases are TGTGCCACCAGCAGAGATGGATGGGAAAAACTGTTTTTT. The encoded protein is CATSRDGWEKLFF.

This clonotype occurred many times. The chain carries TRBV7-3 and TRBJ2-1; no reliable D call. The CDR3 contains 13 residues. Looked up from germline, CDR1 is SGHTA and CDR2 is FQGTGA. The germline V and J ends were trimmed by 1 base and 3 bases, with 4 bases remaining between them. The CDR3 loop reads CASSLSGYNEQFF. The DNA of the CDR3 is TGTGCCAGCAGCTTAAGCGGCTACAATGAGCAGTTCTTC.

This clonotype occurred a few times. The CDR3 DNA reads as TGTGCCAGCACCGAGGTGGGGGGCCTCGGTGGTACGCAGTATTTT. Translating gives CASTEVGGLGGTQYF. This rearrangement joins TRBV6-2 or TRBV6-3 to TRBJ2-3, with D perhaps given as TRBD1 or TRBD2 (6 bases each). V was pared by 7 bases and J by 8 bases, with 22 bases between. The CDR3 runs 15 residues. Germline V lookup: CDR1 MNHEY, CDR2 SVGEGT.

With regard to this clonotype: At one end the junction does not follow the germline gene, possibly because of a read error. The chain links TRBV2 to TRBJ2-1; 9 positions agree with TRBD2. The CDR3 spans 18 residues. The germline V gene has CDR1 SNHLY and CDR2 FYNNEI. CDR3 DNA sequence: TGTGCCAGCAGTGACGAGTATGGGAGCGGGGGGCCCCAGGATGAGCAGCTCTTC. This gives the protein CASSDEYGSGGPQDEQLF.

The genes are TRBV7-2 and TRBJ2-1, with TRBD1 matching over 11 bases. The V segment lost 4 bases and the J segment 8 bases; nucleotides outside the gene matches: 10. The CDR3 sequence is 16 residues long. Germline V gene lookup returns CDR1 SGHTA and CDR2 FQGNSA. The CDR3 loop reads CTSSSRGTGGGDEQFF. CDR3 coding DNA: TGTACCAGCAGCTCCCGCGGGACAGGGGGGGGGGATGAGCAGTTCTTC.

The gene calls are TRBV27 and TRBJ2-5, with 9 bases fitting TRBD2. Trimming removed 7 bases from V and 5 bases from J; junction bases left unmatched: 17. CDR3 length: 17 residues. CDR1 is MNHEY and CDR2 is SMNVEV in the germline V gene (reference sequence). The CDR3 loop reads CASTPPHLAGLRETQYF. The DNA for the CDR3 is TGTGCCAGCACCCCTCCTCATCTAGCGGGGCTTCGTGAGACCCAGTACTTC.

The genes are TRBV5-6 and TRBJ2-1; D ambiguous. V was shortened by 2 bases and J by 3 bases, with 12 bases between the two germline ends. Germline CDR1 SGHDT, CDR2 YYEEEE. The CDR3 has 15 residues. The DNA of the CDR3 is TGTGCCAGCAGCTTAGGGCCCTCTTTCTACAATGAGCAGTTCTTC. Encoded protein: CASSLGPSFYNEQFF.

As regards this clonotype: One junction end does not reproduce the germline sequence, and a read error may be involved. The CDR3 loop is CRVEGVRRERYNEQFF. DNA of the CDR3: TGCCGCGTTGAAGGGGTCAGGCGGGAACGCTACAATGAGCAGTTCTTC. The chain combines TRBV29-1 with TRBJ2-1; TRBD2 might be the D (6 bases). This CDR3 contains 16 residues. Per the germline V gene, CDR1 is SQVTM and CDR2 is ANQGSEA.

The chain has TRBV19 and TRBJ2-6; 7 positions match TRBD1. The CDR3 loop spans 15 amino acids. The germline V gene has CDR1 LNHDA and CDR2 SQIVND (reference sequence). Unmatched junction bases numbered 8, after V lost 8 bases and J lost 4 bases. The CDR3: CASRDSDWGANVLTF. The CDR3 bases are TGTGCCAGTCGGGACAGCGACTGGGGGGCCAACGTCCTGACTTTC.

In DNA, the CDR3 is TGTGCCATCAGTGAAACTGTAACAGGGACAACCGGGGAGCTGTTTTTT. It yields the protein CAISETVTGTTGELFF. The rearrangement links TRBV10-3 to TRBJ2-2; TRBD1 might be the D (6 bases). The CDR3 runs to 16 residues. Germline loops: CDR1 ENHRY, CDR2 SYGVKD. Trimming took off 3 bases at V and 5 bases at J, with 16 bases between the two ends.

This clonotype was detected a few times. The rearrangement uses TRBV12-3 or TRBV12-4 and TRBJ1-2; TRBD1 matches at 8 bases. V was pared by 5 bases and J by 3 bases, with 5 bases of the junction left unmatched. The CDR3 extends over 14 amino acids. The CDR3 protein is CASSPTGDHYGYTF. Here the CDR3 DNA reads TGTGCCAGCAGTCCGACAGGGGATCACTATGGCTACACCTTC.

This clonotype was seen more than once but under ten times. The rearrangement uses TRBV6-5 and TRBJ1-2; TRBD1 matches at 7 bases. V was pared by 0 bases and J by 4 bases, with 11 bases of the junction left unmatched. The CDR3 sequence is 17 residues long. CDR1 and CDR2 from the germline V gene are MNHEY and SVGAGI. CDR3 protein: CASSYSFGRDSLYGYTF. DNA of the CDR3: TGTGCCAGCAGTTACTCGTTTGGCCGGGACAGCCTCTATGGCTACACCTTC.

This clonotype has only a few counts. The chain links TRBV20-1 to TRBJ2-7; 10 bases fit TRBD2. Germline assignment: CDR1 DFQATT and CDR2 SNEGSKA (reference sequence). The J segment lost 2 bases and the V segment lost 1 base, leaving 8 bases of the junction unmatched. The CDR3 covers 16 residues. The CDR3 region has the DNA TGCAGTGCTAGAGCGCCTAGCGGGGGACCCCCCTACGAGCAGTACTTC. It translates to CSARAPSGGPPYEQYF.

This clonotype was recorded many times. This rearrangement joins TRBV7-9 to TRBJ2-1; 7 positions agree with TRBD1. V lost 2 bases to trimming and J lost 4 bases; unmatched junction nucleotides: 2. Germline assignment: CDR1 SEHNR and CDR2 FQNEAQ (reference sequence). This CDR3 spans 14 amino acids. The CDR3 sequence: CASSLQGVYNEQFF. The CDR3 coding sequence is TGTGCCAGCAGCTTACAGGGGGTTTACAATGAGCAGTTCTTC.

This clonotype came up a few times. The rearrangement links TRBV29-1 to TRBJ1-2, with TRBD1 matching over 10 bases. Losses at the gene ends were 0 bases for V and 2 bases for J; bases not matched to a gene: 3. Looked up from germline, CDR1 is SQVTM and CDR2 is ANQGSEA. The CDR3 loop spans 15 amino acids. CDR3 sequence (DNA): TGCAGCGTTGAAGAAGGGGACAGGGGAAACTATGGCTACACCTTC. It codes for CSVEEGDRGNYGYTF.

This clonotype showed up many times. The gene calls are TRBV6-5 and TRBJ1-1; D is unclear. Trimming removed 3 bases at V and 2 bases at J, with 7 bases between. Germline lookup yields CDR1 MNHEY and CDR2 SVGAGI. The CDR3 is 13 amino acids. The CDR3 coding sequence is TGTGCCAGCAGTTATCGGGGAAACACTGAAGCTTTCTTT. Translated: CASSYRGNTEAFF.

The V call is TRBV27, the J call TRBJ1-2; no clear D. This CDR3 is 15 amino acids long. V lost 5 bases and J lost 5, with 18 bases in between. Looked up from germline, CDR1 is MNHEY and CDR2 is SMNVEV (reference sequence). CDR3 sequence (DNA): TGTGCCAGCAGTCGAACAAGGACGACCGTGTATGGCTACACCTTC. Amino acids: CASSRTRTTVYGYTF.

This clonotype was recorded many times. This sequence joins TRBV11-2 and TRBJ1-5; D gene uncertain. V was cut by 0 bases and J by 9 bases, with 9 bases left in between. CDR3 length equals 13 residues. Germline assignment: CDR1 SGHAT and CDR2 FQNNGV. CDR3 sequence reads: CASSLEEGRPQHF. CDR3 in DNA: TGTGCCAGCAGCTTAGAGGAGGGAAGGCCCCAGCATTTT.

This clonotype was counted a single time. The rearrangement links TRBV7-9 to TRBJ1-2, with a tentative D call TRBD1 (6 bases). Germline CDR1 SEHNR, CDR2 FQNEAQ (reference sequence). CDR3 size: 12 residues. Trimming pared 7 bases from V and 0 bases from J, leaving 6 bases between. CDR3 region: CASNRANYGYTF. As DNA, the CDR3 is TGTGCCAGCAACAGGGCTAACTATGGCTACACCTTC.

This clonotype was seen a handful of times. This chain links TRBV20-1 with TRBJ2-2, with D possibly matching TRBD1 (6 bases). V lost 3 bases to trimming and J lost 7 bases, with 24 bases between them. CDR1 is DFQATT and CDR2 is SNEGSKA in the germline V gene (reference sequence). The CDR3 sequence is 17 residues long. The CDR3 loop is CSARSPLQGPSHGELFF. The CDR3 coding sequence is TGCAGTGCTAGGTCCCCGCTTCAGGGGCCTTCGCACGGGGAGCTGTTTTTT.

This clonotype was detected a few times. The rearrangement links TRBV11-2 to TRBJ2-3; D may be TRBD1 (5 bases). V lost 2 bases, J lost 1 base, and 10 bases lay in between. This CDR3 has 15 amino acids. CDR1 is SGHAT and CDR2 is FQNNGV in the germline V gene. This CDR3 is CASSLTLTGTDTQYF. The CDR3 nucleotides read TGTGCCAGCAGCTTAACCCTGACAGGCACAGATACGCAGTATTTT.

The table lists this clonotype with a few counts. The V and J genes are TRBV14 and TRBJ1-6, with no clear D. The CDR3 loop spans 14 amino acids. From germline, CDR1 is SGHDN and CDR2 FVKESK. With 1 base removed from V and 7 bases from J, the gap between germline ends came to 8 bases. The CDR3 loop reads CASSQAPQNSPLHF. The CDR3, as DNA: TGTGCCAGCAGCCAAGCACCTCAGAATTCACCCCTCCACTTT.

There are a few counts of this clonotype. The chain employs TRBV7-3 and TRBJ2-1, with 11 bases aligning to TRBD2. Germline V gene data show CDR1 as SGHTA and CDR2 as FQGTGA. The CDR3 is 15 residues long. V trimming: 4 bases; J trimming: 7 bases; junction bases outside the gene matches: 6. CDR3 loop: CASSSVAGGRNEQFF. CDR3 DNA sequence: TGTGCCAGCAGCTCGGTAGCGGGGGGGCGAAATGAGCAGTTCTTC.

This clonotype was seen a few times. The chain joins TRBV20-1 to TRBJ1-1; no clear D gene. The germline gives CDR1 DFQATT, CDR2 SNEGSKA (reference sequence). The CDR3 has 12 amino acids. Trimming stripped 1 base from V and 3 bases from J, with 6 bases between. In DNA, the CDR3 is TGCAGTGCTAGAGCAGGTTACACTGAAGCTTTCTTT. Translated, it gives CSARAGYTEAFF.

The sample holds a few counts of this clonotype. The V gene is TRBV12-5, the J gene TRBJ1-5, with 7 bases lining up with TRBD1. The ends lost 7 bases at V and 0 bases at J; junction bases unmatched: 9. CDR1 LGHNT and CDR2 FRNRAP come from the germline V gene. This CDR3 comprises 16 residues. The CDR3 here is CASANEGAYSNQPQHF. The CDR3 coding sequence is TGTGCTAGTGCCAACGAGGGGGCCTATAGCAATCAGCCCCAGCATTTT.

This clonotype was picked up a small number of times. The chain's CDR3 is CASSFGGRETEAFF. In DNA form, the CDR3 reads TGCGCCAGCAGCTTTGGGGGGCGAGAGACTGAAGCTTTCTTT. The chain employs TRBV5-1 and TRBJ1-1; D may be TRBD1 (6 bases). From germline, CDR1 is SGHRS and CDR2 YFSETQ. The CDR3 is 14 residues long. V was shortened by 2 bases and J by 5 bases, with 13 bases between the two germline ends. The full variable domain, rest sourced from reference TRBV5-1 and TRBJ1-1, is KAGVTQTPRYLIKTRGQQVTLSCSPISGHRSVSWYQQTPGQGLQFLFEYFSETQRNKGNFPGRFSGRQFSNSRSEMNVSTLELGDSALYLCASSFGGRETEAFFGQGTRLTVV.

This clonotype was detected ten times or more. The rearrangement joins TRBV2 to TRBJ2-3; TRBD2 aligns across 8 bases. Germline trimming cut 2 bases from V and 4 bases from J; bases unmatched to any gene: 17. Germline CDR1 SNHLY, CDR2 FYNNEI. The CDR3 consists of 19 residues. The CDR3 reads CASSEWAFTTSEEADTQYF. The CDR3 coding sequence is TGTGCCAGCAGTGAATGGGCCTTCACGACTAGCGAGGAGGCAGATACGCAGTATTTT. Variable domain in full (rest from reference TRBV2 and TRBJ2-3): EPEVTQTPSHQVTQMGQEVILRCVPISNHLYFYWYRQILGQKVEFLVSFYNNEISEKSEIFDDQFSVERPDGSNFTLKIRSTKLEDSAMYFCASSEWAFTTSEEADTQYFGPGTRLTVL.